Included here is one T cell receptor (beta chain) sequence, with context. TCRdb re-called the 5' RACE reads through MiXCR, storing one row per CDR3 protein. The profile shows 84,000 or so distinct CDR3 sequences, approximately 13% of them singletons. Trimming shortened V by 1 base and J by 4 bases, and 20 bases separated the two germline ends. This CDR3 spans 17 amino acids. This entry belongs to a study of T-cell memory formation after mild COVID-19. The rearrangement uses TRBV23-1 and TRBJ2-7, with a possible D match to TRBD1 (6 bases). TRBV23-1 is designated an ORF whose function remains uncertain. Source material: PBMCs or a T cell subset sorted from them (not recorded which). This receptor was obtained from an adult woman who had mild COVID-19 (a few samples of this study predate the infection). Cell type and time point are not known. CDR3 coding DNA: TGCGCCAGCAGTCAATGTGCCGACAACAGGGACCCTTACGAGCAGTACTTC. This encodes CASSQCADNRDPYEQYF.